These 3 T cell receptor beta chains were all obtained from the same sample, sequenced in a study of blood T cell repertoires in COVID-19. The protocol was immunoSEQ multiplex PCR, while the TCRdb copy is restricted to in-frame clones and leaves out a portion. The sample has fewer than 70,000 clones, 80% to 95% seen once; the top ten hold 4.6%. The sequencing sample was made of peripheral blood. All receptors come from a man between 45 and 60 years old with active COVID-19.

The chain recombines TRBV6-5 with TRBJ2-7; maybe TRBD2 (5 bases). Trimming pared 4 bases from V and 6 bases from J, leaving 10 bases between. The V gene's germline CDR1 is MNHEY and CDR2 SVGAGI. This CDR3 has 12 residues. CDR3 loop: CASSFYRGEQYF. CDR3 DNA: TGTGCCAGCAGTTTCTACCGGGGCGAGCAGTACTTC.

V is TRBV7-3 and J is TRBJ2-3; D uncertain. This CDR3 spans 14 amino acids. Per the germline V gene, CDR1 is SGHTA and CDR2 is FQGTGA. V gave up 3 bases and J gave up 6 bases, with 13 bases separating them. CDR3 amino acids: CASSFSFSGDTQYF. CDR3 bases: TGTGCCAGCAGCTTTTCCTTCTCCGGGGATACGCAGTATTTT.

The V call is TRBV30, the J call TRBJ1-2; no definite D call. The CDR3 runs to 15 residues. Trimming removed 1 base at V and 3 bases at J, with 15 bases between. CDR1 is GTSNPN and CDR2 is SVGIG in the germline V gene (reference sequence). DNA for the CDR3: TGTGCCTGGAGTGCCGGAACTCATCGGGACTATGGCTACACCTTC. It encodes CAWSAGTHRDYGYTF.